This T cell receptor (beta chain) was recorded in a study of neoadjuvant anti-PD-1 for oral cavity cancer. Study as a whole: Patients without progression got a fourth dose around day 43.

Noted time point: after neoadjuvant nivolumab, at surgical resection. No culture or expansion preceded analysis of these blood cells. Study results and caveats: TCR analyses covered only three patients per response group.

Concerning this clone: Its antigen is unknown.

The CDR3 runs to 15 residues. V dropped 5 bases and J dropped 6; count of bases not matched to a gene: 4. CDR1 is LNHDA and CDR2 is SQIVND in the germline V gene (reference sequence). PBMC libraries mostly used roughly 460 ng of input genomic DNA, with six replicates per sample. The assay was immunoSEQ multiplex PCR, and TCRdb's table has in-frame clones only and misses some. The top ten clones hold 2% to 2.5% of a sample with around 13,000 clones, less than 85% of them seen once. Sequenced here: PBMCs, sampled after nivolumab (anti-PD-1) treatment. The genes are TRBV19 and TRBJ2-6; 10 bases are shared with TRBD1. The sequence was collected from a person aged 40-85 years with oral cavity squamous cell carcinoma. CDR3 residues: CASSPDRGPANVLTF. CDR3 DNA: TGTGCCAGTAGTCCCGACAGGGGGCCGGCCAACGTCCTGACTTTC.